This passage covers 31 T cell receptor beta chains from one sample sequenced in a study of blood T cell repertoires in COVID-19. TCRdb's copy holds only in-frame clones and misses some; the assay was immunoSEQ multiplex PCR. This table holds approximately 50,000 clones, approximately 85% found once. The sample was peripheral blood. Receptor source: a man aged 60 to 75 with acute or convalescent COVID-19.

The CDR3 is CATSDSGPTGTVHEQYF. The CDR3, as DNA: TGTGCCACCAGTGATTCGGGTCCGACAGGGACTGTCCACGAGCAGTACTTC. V usage is TRBV24-1 and J usage is TRBJ2-7; TRBD1 is a possible D gene (7 bases). V was shortened by 2 bases and J by 5 bases, with 21 bases between the two germline ends. Germline CDR1 KGHDR, CDR2 SFDVKD. CDR3 length: 17 residues.

This clone has only one observation. The V gene is TRBV7-3, the J gene TRBJ2-4, with TRBD2 as a possible D gene (5 bases). Germline V gene data show CDR1 as SGHTA and CDR2 as FQGTGA. Between the trimmed V and J ends, which lost 6 bases and 5 bases, there was a span of 20 bases. The CDR3 has 16 residues. This chain's CDR3 is CASSPAPGLGQNIQYF. CDR3 DNA sequence: TGTGCCAGCAGTCCCGCTCCCGGACTGGGCCAAAACATTCAGTACTTC.

Here the CDR3 reads CASSPGIGSTDTQYF. In nucleotides, the CDR3 is TGCGCCAGCAGCCCCGGGATCGGTAGCACAGATACGCAGTATTTT. The chain employs TRBV5-1 and TRBJ2-3; D is possibly TRBD2 (5 bases). The germline V gene encodes CDR1 SGHRS and CDR2 YFSETQ. The germline V and J ends were trimmed by 4 bases and 0 bases, with 12 bases remaining between them. CDR3 length: 15 amino acids.

The chain combines TRBV29-1 with TRBJ1-2, with D maybe TRBD1 (6 bases). Trimming took 2 bases from V and 2 from J, leaving 9 bases between them. Germline CDR1 is SQVTM and CDR2 is ANQGSEA. This CDR3 has 13 residues. This chain's CDR3 is CSVETGWNYGYTF. DNA of the CDR3: TGCAGCGTTGAAACAGGGTGGAACTATGGCTACACCTTC.

The rearrangement joins TRBV18 to TRBJ2-5, with D tentatively TRBD1 (5 bases). This CDR3 has 15 amino acids. The V gene's germline CDR1 is KGHSH and CDR2 LQKENI. V was cut by 2 bases and J by 5 bases, with 15 bases left in between. CDR3 sequence reads: CASSPVGRVGETQYF. CDR3 DNA: TGTGCCAGCTCACCAGTCGGCAGGGTAGGGGAGACCCAGTACTTC.

The rearrangement joins TRBV2 to TRBJ2-1, with TRBD2 identical over 8 bases. The trim removed 7 bases at V and 5 bases at J, leaving 7 bases unmatched. Germline values: CDR1 SNHLY, CDR2 FYNNEI. This CDR3 is built from 14 residues. The chain's CDR3 is CASNSGKGNNEQFF. The CDR3 nucleotides are TGTGCCAGCAATAGCGGGAAGGGGAACAATGAGCAGTTCTTC.

This rearrangement joins TRBV19 to TRBJ1-2; D ambiguous. The CDR3 spans 15 residues. Trimming left V 0 bases short and J 3 bases short, with 11 bases between. CDR1 is LNHDA and CDR2 is SQIVND in the germline V gene (reference sequence). The CDR3 loop is CASSIDFTPDYGYTF. The CDR3, as DNA: TGTGCCAGTAGTATAGATTTCACACCCGACTATGGCTACACCTTC.

The rearrangement links TRBV28 to TRBJ2-3; possible D gene TRBD2, 5 bases. CDR1 and CDR2 from the germline V gene are MDHEN and SYDVKM. The CDR3 extends over 17 amino acids. The V gene lost 5 bases and the J gene lost 0 bases, with 18 bases spanning the gap. The CDR3 spells CASSPARGRTSTDTQYF. The CDR3 bases are TGTGCCAGCAGTCCAGCCAGAGGACGGACTAGCACAGATACGCAGTATTTT.

There are many counts of this clone. The chain employs TRBV6-5 and TRBJ1-2; TRBD1 might be the D (5 bases). V lost 0 bases to trimming and J lost 8 bases, with 13 bases between them. Germline V gene data show CDR1 as MNHEY and CDR2 as SVGAGI. This CDR3 comprises 14 residues. This CDR3 reads CASSYSQRGGGYTF. CDR3 bases: TGTGCCAGCAGTTACTCGCAAAGGGGAGGCGGCTACACCTTC.

The chain links TRBV4-1 to TRBJ2-1, with 8 positions matching TRBD1. Germline values: CDR1 MGHRA, CDR2 YSYEKL. CDR3 length: 17 residues. V was clipped by 4 bases and J by 7 bases; unmatched bases: 15. CDR3 nucleotides: TGCGCCAGCAGCCTCACCCGGGGGCAGGGGGCGGGTAATGAGCAGTTCTTC. Translation: CASSLTRGQGAGNEQFF.

The V gene is TRBV5-1, the J gene TRBJ1-4; no clear D. In germline, CDR1 is SGHRS, CDR2 YFSETQ. There are 14 residues in the CDR3. The V end was cut by 0 bases, the J end by 3 bases, with 6 bases between. In nucleotides, the CDR3 is TGCGCCAGCAGCTTGGCCTCAGCTAATGAAAAACTGTTTTTT. Translated: CASSLASANEKLFF.

The sample holds one count of this clone. V usage is TRBV28 and J usage is TRBJ1-6; D is ambiguous. V was shortened by 2 bases and J by 12 bases, with 11 bases between the two germline ends. CDR1 MDHEN and CDR2 SYDVKM come from the germline V gene. This CDR3 is 13 amino acids long. CDR3 loop: CASSLPPSGPLHF. In DNA, the CDR3 is TGTGCCAGCAGTTTACCCCCTTCAGGACCCCTCCACTTT.

Written as DNA, the CDR3 is TGTGCCAGCAGCGGGGCCGGGACAACTAATGAAAAACTGTTTTTT. Its protein product is CASSGAGTTNEKLFF. V usage is TRBV9 and J usage is TRBJ1-4; D gene ambiguous. V was cut by 3 bases and J by 0 bases, with 9 bases left in between. The CDR3 is 15 residues long. Germline V gene data show CDR1 as SGDLS and CDR2 as YYNGEE.

The rearrangement links TRBV7-9 to TRBJ2-1; D is possibly TRBD2 (6 bases). The CDR3 is made up of 16 amino acids. Germline-derived CDR1 and CDR2 are SEHNR and FQNEAQ (reference sequence). V dropped 0 bases and J dropped 0 bases, with 9 bases sitting between them. CDR3 bases: TGTGCCAGCAGCTTAGCAGCGGGCAGCTCCTACAATGAGCAGTTCTTC. This gives the protein CASSLAAGSSYNEQFF.

This clone showed up just once. V is TRBV9 and J is TRBJ1-4, with 11 bases that match TRBD1. In germline, CDR1 is SGDLS, CDR2 YYNGEE. V trimming: 3 bases; J trimming: 8 bases; junction bases outside the gene matches: 6. The CDR3 is 15 amino acids. The CDR3 loop is CASSARTGGQEKLFF. The CDR3 DNA sequence: TGTGCCAGCAGCGCGAGGACAGGGGGCCAGGAAAAACTGTTTTTT.

The chain carries TRBV6-1 and TRBJ2-1; 12 bases are a match to TRBD2. V shed 2 bases and J 8 bases; nucleotides not matched to a gene: 10. This CDR3 is 17 amino acids long. CDR1 is MNHNS and CDR2 is SASEGT in the germline V gene. CDR3 in amino acids: CASSERTSGGSADEQFF. For the CDR3, the DNA is TGTGCCAGCAGTGAAAGAACTAGCGGGGGGTCTGCAGATGAGCAGTTCTTC.

The gene calls are TRBV6-5 and TRBJ1-5, with a possible D match to TRBD1 (5 bases). The length of the CDR3 is 14 residues. V lost 4 bases and J lost 2, with 9 bases in between. Germline V gene lookup returns CDR1 MNHEY and CDR2 SVGAGI. CDR3 DNA: TGTGCCAGCAGTTCAAGGGGTCGCAATCAGCCCCAGCATTTT. It specifies CASSSRGRNQPQHF.

This clone was counted once. The chain combines TRBV6-5 with TRBJ1-1, with TRBD1 matching over 7 bases. J gave up 14 bases and V 7 bases, and 16 bases lay outside the gene matches. Germline CDR1 MNHEY, CDR2 SVGAGI. CDR3 length: 13 residues. In DNA, the CDR3 is TGTGCCAGCAATCTGCTTCAGGGGGGTAGAAGCTTCTTT. Encoded protein: CASNLLQGGRSFF.

This clone was seen just once. Written as DNA, the CDR3 is TGTGCCAGCAGTGATGCCCGGGGTGCTGGGGCCAACGTCCTGACTTTC. Translated, it gives CASSDARGAGANVLTF. The chain couples TRBV2 to TRBJ2-6; tentative D call: TRBD2 (5 bases). V shed 3 bases and J shed 2 bases, with 11 bases lying between them. This CDR3 is built from 16 residues. Per germline, CDR1 SNHLY and CDR2 FYNNEI. The full variable domain, rest sourced from reference TRBV2 and TRBJ2-6, is EPEVTQTPSHQVTQMGQEVILRCVPISNHLYFYWYRQILGQKVEFLVSFYNNEISEKSEIFDDQFSVERPDGSNFTLKIRSTKLEDSAMYFCASSDARGAGANVLTFGAGSRLTVL.

This clone has just a few counts. The chain recombines TRBV14 with TRBJ2-3; 7 bases are shared with TRBD1. The CDR3 has 14 amino acids. V was pared by 4 bases and J by 2 bases, with 3 bases of the junction left unmatched. Germline values: CDR1 SGHDN, CDR2 FVKESK. Here the CDR3 reads CASSRTGYTDTQYF. CDR3 in DNA: TGTGCCAGCAGCCGGACAGGATACACAGATACGCAGTATTTT.

This clone was seen a few times. The chain uses TRBV7-2 and TRBJ1-5, with 7 bases aligning to TRBD1. V lost 5 bases and J lost 5; bases outside the gene matches: 3. The CDR3 has 13 residues. Germline values: CDR1 SGHTA, CDR2 FQGNSA. DNA for the CDR3: TGTGCCAGCAGCGCAGACAGGGATCAGCCCCAGCATTTT. Its protein is CASSADRDQPQHF.

The chain has TRBV30 and TRBJ1-6; a weak D match, TRBD1 (5 bases). The V and J ends lost 8 bases and 7 bases respectively, with 15 bases between them. The CDR3 consists of 13 residues. Germline lookup yields CDR1 GTSNPN and CDR2 SVGIG (reference sequence). The CDR3 region has the DNA TGTGCCCAACGCCGACAGCCAAATTCACCCCTCCACTTT. Translating gives CAQRRQPNSPLHF. The full variable domain, with the rest looked up from reference TRBV30 and TRBJ1-6, is SQTIHQWPATLVQPVGSPLSLECTVEGTSNPNLYWYRQAAGRGLQLLFYSVGIGQISSEVPQNLSASRPQDRQFILSSKKLLLSDSGFYLCAQRRQPNSPLHFGNGTRLTVT.

Written as DNA, the CDR3 is TGCGCCAGCAGCCAAGGGAGCGGGAGTGGCACAGATACGCAGTATTTT. Its translation: CASSQGSGSGTDTQYF. The V and J genes are TRBV4-1 and TRBJ2-3; 8 bases match TRBD2. Germline CDR1 reads MGHRA; CDR2 reads YSYEKL. The CDR3 consists of 16 residues. V dropped 1 base and J dropped 1; count of bases not matched to a gene: 4.

This chain connects TRBV5-5 to TRBJ2-2, with D possibly TRBD2 on 6 matching bases. Germline loops: CDR1 SGHKS, CDR2 YYEKEE (reference sequence). This CDR3 is built from 16 residues. Trimming pared 0 bases from V and 8 bases from J, leaving 17 bases between. The CDR3 nucleotides are TGTGCCAGCAGCTTGGGATCGGGGGTATTCAGTGGGGAGCTGTTTTTT. Its translation is CASSLGSGVFSGELFF.

A single count supports this clone. This rearrangement joins TRBV6-5 to TRBJ1-1; 7 bases agree with TRBD1. The CDR3 runs to 16 residues. J gave up 4 bases and V 4 bases, and 12 bases lay outside the gene matches. Germline V gene lookup returns CDR1 MNHEY and CDR2 SVGAGI. The CDR3 coding sequence is TGTGCCAGCAGTTCTCGGCAGGGGGACTTGAGCACTGAAGCTTTCTTT. This encodes CASSSRQGDLSTEAFF.

The CDR3 region has the DNA TGTGCCAGCAGGCCCTGGACAGGGTTCGCCGAGCAGTACTTC. Translation: CASRPWTGFAEQYF. The rearrangement uses TRBV6-5 and TRBJ2-7, with TRBD1 matching over 8 bases. The germline CDR1 and CDR2 sequences are MNHEY and SVGAGI. Trimming at V came to 6 bases and at J to 6 bases, leaving 10 bases not matched to a gene. The CDR3 loop spans 14 amino acids.

This chain connects TRBV11-3 to TRBJ2-7; TRBD1 matches at 9 bases. J gave up 2 bases and V 5 bases, and 4 bases lay outside the gene matches. CDR1 and CDR2 (germline): SGHNT, YENEEA. CDR3 length: 14 residues. CDR3 nucleotides: TGTGCCAGCAGCAAGGGACAGGGCACCTACGAGCAGTACTTC. Translation gives CASSKGQGTYEQYF.

This clone was found a few times. The V gene is TRBV5-1, the J gene TRBJ2-6, with D tentatively TRBD1 (5 bases). The CDR3 spans 16 residues. Trimming stripped 3 bases from V and 0 bases from J, with 10 bases between. The V gene's germline CDR1 is SGHRS and CDR2 YFSETQ. Written as DNA, the CDR3 is TGCGCCAGCAGCTCGGACACTCGCTCTGGGGCCAACGTCCTGACTTTC. This gives the protein CASSSDTRSGANVLTF. Drawing the rest from reference TRBV5-1 and TRBJ2-6, the complete variable domain is KAGVTQTPRYLIKTRGQQVTLSCSPISGHRSVSWYQQTPGQGLQFLFEYFSETQRNKGNFPGRFSGRQFSNSRSEMNVSTLELGDSALYLCASSSDTRSGANVLTFGAGSRLTVL.

On this clone: Other DNA sequences in this sample translate to the same CDR3. In DNA, the CDR3 is TGTGCCAGCAGCCCTGGGGCTGCGAACACTGAAGCTTTCTTT. This encodes CASSPGAANTEAFF. This chain joins TRBV7-2 and TRBJ1-1; possibly TRBD1 for D (5 bases). The CDR3 extends over 14 amino acids. Trimming took off 5 bases at V and 1 base at J, with 11 bases between the two ends. The V gene's germline CDR1 is SGHTA and CDR2 FQGNSA.

This clone was detected a few times. The chain couples TRBV5-1 to TRBJ2-5; maybe TRBD2 (5 bases). V was clipped by 1 base and J by 4 bases, with 14 bases between them. Germline V gene sequence: CDR1 SGHRS, CDR2 YFSETQ. This CDR3 region has 15 residues. The CDR3 reads CASSLLGAVGETQYF. CDR3 coding DNA: TGCGCCAGCAGCTTGCTGGGAGCGGTAGGAGAGACCCAGTACTTC.

The V gene is TRBV7-2, the J gene TRBJ2-7; 7 bases fit TRBD1. The CDR3 covers 13 residues. V lost 4 bases and J lost 3; bases outside the gene matches: 3. Germline loops: CDR1 SGHTA, CDR2 FQGNSA. The CDR3 DNA follows: TGTGCCAGCAGCTCGGGGACAGTCTACGAGCAGTACTTC. It is translated as CASSSGTVYEQYF.